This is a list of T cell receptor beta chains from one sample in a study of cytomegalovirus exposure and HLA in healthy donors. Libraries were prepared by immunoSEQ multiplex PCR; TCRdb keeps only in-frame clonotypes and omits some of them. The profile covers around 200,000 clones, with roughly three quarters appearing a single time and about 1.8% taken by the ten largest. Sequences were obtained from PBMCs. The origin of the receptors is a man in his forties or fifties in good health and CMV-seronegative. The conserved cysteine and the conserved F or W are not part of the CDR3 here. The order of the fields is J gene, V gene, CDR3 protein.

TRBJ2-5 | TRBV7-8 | ASSPGQGQETQY
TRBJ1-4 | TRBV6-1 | ASSPQGRAEKLF
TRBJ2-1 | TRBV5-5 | ASSFNNEQF
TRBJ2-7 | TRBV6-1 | ASRGQTYEQY
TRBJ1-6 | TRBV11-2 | ASSLGHVVGSPLH
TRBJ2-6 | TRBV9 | ASSVAGAGANVLT
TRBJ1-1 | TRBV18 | ASSRTGTEAF
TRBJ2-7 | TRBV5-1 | ASREGSGTYEQY
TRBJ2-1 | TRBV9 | ASSVSGDYHNEQF
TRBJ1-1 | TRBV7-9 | ASSLKGRNTEAF
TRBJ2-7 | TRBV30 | AWSGGTAYEQY
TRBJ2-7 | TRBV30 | AWEFKRETAYEQY
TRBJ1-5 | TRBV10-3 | AISESGQHQPQH
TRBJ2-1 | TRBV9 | ASSGGLGYNEQF
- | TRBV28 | ASSLEPSGSSYEQY
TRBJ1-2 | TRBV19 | ASSMDRGRGYT
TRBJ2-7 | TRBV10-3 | AISEVTGLYEQY
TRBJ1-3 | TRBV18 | ASSPRGAASGNTIY
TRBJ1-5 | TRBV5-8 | ASRFTGGGQPQH
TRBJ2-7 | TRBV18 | ASSPRRPENSYEQY
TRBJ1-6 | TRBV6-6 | ASSYSNQTPNSPLH
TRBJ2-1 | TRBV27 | ASSSRGPYNEQF
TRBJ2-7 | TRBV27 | ASKRTGFYEQY
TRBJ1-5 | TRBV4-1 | ASSGTVLNQPQH
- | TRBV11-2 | ASSPSRNYEQY
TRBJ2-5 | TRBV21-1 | ASSATSGTDQETQY
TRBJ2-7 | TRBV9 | ASSVEVRSYEQY
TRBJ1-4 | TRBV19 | ASRETGGGEKLF
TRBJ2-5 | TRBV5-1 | ASSLGPGGEETQY
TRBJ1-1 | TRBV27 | ASSTGTGSNTEAF
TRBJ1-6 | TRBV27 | ASRSETGNSPLH
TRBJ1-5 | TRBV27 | ASGTGLYSNQPQH
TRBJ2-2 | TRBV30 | AWSGSGVTGELF
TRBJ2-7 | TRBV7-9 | ASSYSTGDEQY
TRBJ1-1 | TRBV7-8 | ASSLYGENTEAF
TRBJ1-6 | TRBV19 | ASTKGAAGLGNSPLH
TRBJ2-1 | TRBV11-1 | ASSLPGLAGGGNEQF
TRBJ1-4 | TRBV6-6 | ASSSHAEQRGEKLF
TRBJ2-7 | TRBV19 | ASSITPGTPYEQY
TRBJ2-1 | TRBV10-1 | ASSDSGGSYNEQF
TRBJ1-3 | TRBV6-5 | ASSYRGTGNGNTIY
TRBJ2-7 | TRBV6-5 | ASSSRGKSYEQY
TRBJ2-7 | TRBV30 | AWNRGGTYEQY
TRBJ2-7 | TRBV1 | TLEKGSSYEQY
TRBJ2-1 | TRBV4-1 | ASSLLAGNNEQF
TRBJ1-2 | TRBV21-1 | ASSKEGRGRDGNGYT